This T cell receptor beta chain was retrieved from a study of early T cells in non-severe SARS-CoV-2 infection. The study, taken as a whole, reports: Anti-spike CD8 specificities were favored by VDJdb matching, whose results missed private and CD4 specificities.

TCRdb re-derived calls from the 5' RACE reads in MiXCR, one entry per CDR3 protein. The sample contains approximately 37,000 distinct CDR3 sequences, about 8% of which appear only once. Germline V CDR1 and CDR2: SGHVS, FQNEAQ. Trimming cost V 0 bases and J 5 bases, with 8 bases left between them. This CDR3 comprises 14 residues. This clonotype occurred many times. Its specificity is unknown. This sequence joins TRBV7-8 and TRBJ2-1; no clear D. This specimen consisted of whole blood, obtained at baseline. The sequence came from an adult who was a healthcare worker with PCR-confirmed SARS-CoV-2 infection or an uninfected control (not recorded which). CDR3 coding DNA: TGTGCCAGCAGCTTAGCGCCCGACAACAATGAGCAGTTCTTC. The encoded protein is CASSLAPDNNEQFF.